These 2 T cell receptor beta chains were all obtained from the same sample, sequenced in a study of T cells after posttransplantation cyclophosphamide. Only in-frame clones appear in the TCRdb table, and some are missing; sequencing was by immunoSEQ multiplex PCR. The repertoire holds tens of thousands of clones, around 95% seen once, with about 3% in the top ten. Sequencing was done on a sample of PBMCs. Receptor source: a woman aged 30 to 39 in good health and a related stem cell transplant donor.

The chain joins TRBV28 to TRBJ1-3, with a tentative D call TRBD1 (5 bases). Germline CDR1 and CDR2: MDHEN and SYDVKM. Between the trimmed V and J ends, which lost 6 bases and 0 bases, there was a span of 9 bases. The CDR3 is 14 amino acids. The CDR3 sequence: CASRGPHSGNTIYF. CDR3 nucleotides: TGTGCCAGCAGGGGACCCCACTCTGGAAACACCATATATTTT.

This clone was found once. J is TRBJ1-1 and V is TRBV19; TRBD1 aligns across 7 bases. From germline, CDR1 is LNHDA and CDR2 SQIVND (reference sequence). The CDR3 extends over 14 amino acids. The junction had 7 bases not matched to a gene; V was cut back by 3 bases and J by 6 bases. Written as DNA, the CDR3 is TGTGCCAGTAGTATCACAGGGGCAGTGGCTGAAGCTTTCTTT. Encoded protein: CASSITGAVAEAFF.